Shown below are 29 T cell receptor beta chains from a single sample sequenced in a study of a mutant IDH1 vaccine in newly diagnosed glioma. Regarding time point: week 11, during vaccination. Alongside topical imiquimod, each dose of vaccine comprised 300 ug of mutant IDH1 20-mer peptide. These receptors have no identified antigens. Sequencing was performed with immunoSEQ multiplex PCR; in TCRdb, only in-frame clones are kept and a portion is missing. The sample includes approximately 40,000 clones, 80% to 85% of them seen just once. The sample consisted of PBMCs, taken from a glioma patient whose treatment included an IDH1 peptide vaccine. Source of these receptors: a man between 40 and 49 years old with glioma.

This chain joins TRBV11-2 and TRBJ1-2, with D tentatively TRBD1 (5 bases). V was shortened by 5 bases and J by 12 bases, with 13 bases between the two germline ends. From germline, CDR1 is SGHAT and CDR2 FQNNGV. The CDR3 contains 11 residues. The CDR3 coding sequence is TGTGCCAGCAGCCAGCAGGGAGGCCACACCTTC. This translates into CASSQQGGHTF.

The chain is built from TRBV5-6 and TRBJ2-1, with a possible D match to TRBD1 (6 bases). The germline gives CDR1 SGHDT, CDR2 YYEEEE. Between the trimmed V and J ends, which lost 6 bases and 7 bases, there was a span of 14 bases. The CDR3 sequence is 13 residues long. The chain's CDR3 is CASKRQGRNEQFF. The CDR3 DNA reads TGTGCCAGCAAAAGGCAGGGGCGAAATGAGCAGTTCTTC.

V gene TRBV5-4 combines with J gene TRBJ2-3; the D gene is possibly TRBD2 (5 bases). V was cut by 3 bases and J by 6 bases, with 17 bases left in between. Germline V CDR1 and CDR2: SGHNT, YYREEE (reference sequence). The CDR3 contains 15 residues. DNA for the CDR3: TGTGCCAGCAGCTCGCTAGCTGCCCTGGCCGATACGCAGTATTTT. Protein product: CASSSLAALADTQYF.

The chain joins TRBV5-4 to TRBJ2-3, with 9 nucleotides matching TRBD2. The CDR3 consists of 17 residues. Trimming took 7 bases from V and 2 from J; bases not matched to a gene: 14. From germline, CDR1 is SGHNT and CDR2 YYREEE (reference sequence). The CDR3 loop is CASYSLDTSGHTDTQYF. The CDR3 region has the DNA TGTGCCAGCTACAGCTTGGACACTAGCGGGCACACAGATACGCAGTATTTT. The whole variable domain, remainder taken from reference TRBV5-4 and TRBJ2-3, is ETGVTQSPTHLIKTRGQQVTLRCSSQSGHNTVSWYQQALGQGPQFIFQYYREEENGRGNFPPRFSGLQFPNYSSELNVNALELDDSALYLCASYSLDTSGHTDTQYFGPGTRLTVL.

The V gene is TRBV2, the J gene TRBJ1-2; D gene unclear. Germline CDR1 and CDR2: SNHLY and FYNNEI. Trimming removed 7 bases from V and 1 base from J, with 13 bases in between. The length of the CDR3 is 14 residues. The CDR3 sequence: CASKNEVFNYGYTF. The DNA of the CDR3 is TGTGCCAGCAAAAATGAAGTATTTAACTATGGCTACACCTTC.

The genes are TRBV6-1 and TRBJ2-2; TRBD2 matches 8 bases. V lost 6 bases to trimming and J lost 6 bases; unmatched junction nucleotides: 9. This CDR3 region has 15 residues. In germline, CDR1 is MNHNS, CDR2 SASEGT. CDR3 loop: CASRPGLAGAGELFF. CDR3 DNA sequence: TGTGCCAGCAGGCCCGGACTAGCTGGCGCCGGGGAGCTGTTTTTT.

This CDR3 is CASSPAPGATYGYTF. CDR3 DNA: TGTGCCAGCAGCCCAGCCCCGGGAGCAACCTATGGCTACACCTTC. The chain joins TRBV7-3 to TRBJ1-2; D not resolved. V was pared by 5 bases and J by 4 bases, with 17 bases between. The germline CDR1 and CDR2 sequences are SGHTA and FQGTGA. This CDR3 has 15 residues.

The J gene is TRBJ1-5, the V gene TRBV27, with a tentative D call TRBD1 (5 bases). Trimming pared 2 bases from V and 9 bases from J, leaving 14 bases between. The CDR3 extends over 14 amino acids. The germline V gene encodes CDR1 MNHEY and CDR2 SMNVEV (reference sequence). As DNA, the CDR3 is TGTGCCAGCAGTTTAGTGGGACGCGAAGCGCCCCAGCATTTT. Translating it yields CASSLVGREAPQHF.

This sequence joins TRBV7-6 and TRBJ2-2; tentatively, D is TRBD1 (6 bases). The V end was cut by 0 bases, the J end by 5 bases, with 10 bases between. CDR3 length: 15 residues. Germline loops: CDR1 SGHVS, CDR2 FNYEAQ. The CDR3 coding sequence is TGTGCCAGCAGCTTAGCCATACAGGGAACCGGGGAGCTGTTTTTT. Residues: CASSLAIQGTGELFF. Full variable domain (missing parts from reference TRBV7-6 and TRBJ2-2): GAGVSQSPRYKVTKRGQDVALRCDPISGHVSLYWYRQALGQGPEFLTYFNYEAQQDKSGLPNDRFSAERPEGSISTLTIQRTEQRDSAMYRCASSLAIQGTGELFFGEGSRLTVL.

V gene TRBV4-1 combines with J gene TRBJ1-5; D perhaps matches TRBD1 (5 bases). This CDR3 is 17 amino acids long. The germline V gene has CDR1 MGHRA and CDR2 YSYEKL. The V and J ends lost 0 bases and 2 bases respectively, with 14 bases between them. CDR3 protein: CASSQEAPGRGNQPQHF. DNA for the CDR3: TGCGCCAGCAGCCAAGAGGCCCCAGGGAGGGGCAATCAGCCCCAGCATTTT.

This sequence joins TRBV29-1 and TRBJ2-1; D is undetermined. The CDR3 consists of 14 residues. Germline assignment: CDR1 SQVTM and CDR2 ANQGSEA. V shed 5 bases and J shed 7 bases, with 18 bases lying between them. CDR3 sequence reads: CSVYRAISRNEQFF. The CDR3, as DNA: TGCAGCGTTTATAGGGCGATTTCTAGGAATGAGCAGTTCTTC.

This CDR3 reads CASSQPGTSGLSQYF. The CDR3 nucleotides read TGTGCCAGCAGCCAGCCCGGGACTAGCGGCCTTTCTCAGTACTTC. The chain couples TRBV5-4 to TRBJ2-5, with 11 bases aligning to TRBD2. The trim removed 4 bases at V and 11 bases at J, leaving 13 bases unmatched. Germline V gene sequence: CDR1 SGHNT, CDR2 YYREEE (reference sequence). The CDR3 is 15 residues long. Looking up the rest from reference TRBV5-4 and TRBJ2-5 gives the full variable domain: ETGVTQSPTHLIKTRGQQVTLRCSSQSGHNTVSWYQQALGQGPQFIFQYYREEENGRGNFPPRFSGLQFPNYSSELNVNALELDDSALYLCASSQPGTSGLSQYFGPGTRLLVL.

This chain links TRBV4-1 with TRBJ1-3; perhaps TRBD1 as D (5 bases). The CDR3 sequence is 17 residues long. The V end lost 11 bases, the J end lost 0 bases, and 23 bases lay between the germline ends. Per germline, CDR1 MGHRA and CDR2 YSYEKL. The CDR3 is CAPPGGPGTPSGNTIYF. The CDR3 DNA is TGCGCCCCCCCCGGGGGACCGGGGACCCCCTCTGGAAACACCATATATTTT.

The chain carries TRBV6-6 and TRBJ2-2; D not certain. This CDR3 is 13 amino acids long. Trimming left V 2 bases short and J 5 bases short, with 6 bases between. CDR1 is MNHNY and CDR2 is SVGAGI in the germline V gene (reference sequence). The CDR3 DNA follows: TGTGCCAGCAGTTACACTAAAACCGGGGAGCTGTTTTTT. It encodes CASSYTKTGELFF.

V usage is TRBV10-3 and J usage is TRBJ2-4; a possible D gene is TRBD2 (6 bases). This CDR3 is 13 amino acids long. CDR1 is ENHRY and CDR2 is SYGVKD in the germline V gene. V gave up 7 bases and J gave up 9 bases, with 16 bases separating them. In DNA, the CDR3 is TGTGCCATCACCGGGGACTCCACCGGCATTCAGTACTTC. The encoded protein is CAITGDSTGIQYF.

The V and J genes are TRBV7-9 and TRBJ1-3; D is perhaps TRBD1 (5 bases). The ends were cut back, 4 bases at V and 5 bases at J, with 15 bases in the middle. There are 15 residues in the CDR3. Germline values: CDR1 SEHNR, CDR2 FQNEAQ (reference sequence). The CDR3 DNA reads TGTGCCAGCAGCTCACGAGCGACAGCCAGAAACACCATATATTTT. It codes for CASSSRATARNTIYF.

The rearrangement joins TRBV2 to TRBJ1-4; TRBD1 aligns across 7 bases. The CDR3 contains 15 residues. Per germline, CDR1 SNHLY and CDR2 FYNNEI. Losses at the gene ends were 4 bases for V and 4 bases for J; bases not matched to a gene: 6. The CDR3 sequence: CASSAYRGGNEKLFF. CDR3 bases: TGTGCCAGCAGTGCCTACAGGGGAGGTAATGAAAAACTGTTTTTT.

J is TRBJ2-1 and V is TRBV6-4; 14 nucleotides line up with TRBD2. This CDR3 spans 14 amino acids. After removal of 5 bases from V and 8 bases from J, the junction contained 2 bases not matched to a gene. Germline V gene sequence: CDR1 MRHNA, CDR2 SNTAGT. For the CDR3, the DNA is TGTGCCAGCAGTCGACTAGCGGGAGGGCATGAGCAGTTCTTC. It specifies CASSRLAGGHEQFF.

The genes are TRBV19 and TRBJ1-5; D possibly corresponds to TRBD1 (5 bases). Germline V gene sequence: CDR1 LNHDA, CDR2 SQIVND (reference sequence). Trimming shortened V by 6 bases and J by 2 bases, and 8 bases separated the two germline ends. The CDR3 spans 13 residues. The CDR3 protein is CASSDSRNQPQHF. The CDR3 nucleotides read TGTGCCAGTAGCGACAGCCGCAATCAGCCCCAGCATTTT.

The genes are TRBV7-2 and TRBJ2-7; 8 nucleotides align to TRBD2. The J segment lost 0 bases and the V segment lost 1 base, leaving 5 bases of the junction unmatched. Germline assignment: CDR1 SGHTA and CDR2 FQGNSA. The CDR3 spans 16 residues. In nucleotides, the CDR3 is TGTGCCAGCAGCTTAGGAGCGGGAGACCTCTCCTACGAGCAGTACTTC. This translates into CASSLGAGDLSYEQYF. Full variable domain (outside the CDR3, taken from reference TRBV7-2 and TRBJ2-7): GAGVSQSPSNKVTEKGKDVELRCDPISGHTALYWYRQSLGQGLEFLIYFQGNSAPDKSGLPSDRFSAERTGGSVSTLTIQRTQQEDSAVYLCASSLGAGDLSYEQYFGPGTRLTVT.

The J gene is TRBJ1-4, the V gene TRBV7-6, with D tentatively TRBD1 (6 bases). Trimming took off 3 bases at V and 5 bases at J, with 13 bases between the two ends. In germline, CDR1 is SGHVS, CDR2 FNYEAQ. The CDR3 loop spans 15 amino acids. The CDR3 reads CASSFIRGLNEKLFF. The CDR3 nucleotides read TGTGCCAGCAGCTTCATCAGGGGATTAAATGAAAAACTGTTTTTT.

The chain is built from TRBV7-9 and TRBJ1-4; no clear D. The CDR3 spans 15 residues. Germline loops: CDR1 SEHNR, CDR2 FQNEAQ (reference sequence). Trimming left V 2 bases short and J 5 bases short, with 12 bases between. CDR3 sequence: CASSLQGQRNEKLFF. Here the CDR3 DNA reads TGTGCCAGCAGCTTACAAGGCCAGAGAAATGAAAAACTGTTTTTT.

The rearrangement links TRBV9 to TRBJ2-3; 10 bases align to TRBD2. The CDR3 has 15 amino acids. Germline loops: CDR1 SGDLS, CDR2 YYNGEE. V was pared by 3 bases and J by 0 bases, with 1 base of the junction left unmatched. This CDR3 reads CASSGTSGSTDTQYF. CDR3 DNA sequence: TGTGCCAGCAGCGGGACTAGCGGTAGCACAGATACGCAGTATTTT.

The V call is TRBV11-3, the J call TRBJ2-7, with a possible D match to TRBD2 (6 bases). Germline values: CDR1 SGHNT, CDR2 YENEEA. The CDR3 has 13 amino acids. Trimming shortened V by 4 bases and J by 3 bases, and 10 bases separated the two germline ends. The DNA of the CDR3 is TGTGCCAGCAGCTCCGCGGGGAGCTACGAGCAGTACTTC. It codes for CASSSAGSYEQYF.

This sequence joins TRBV14 and TRBJ2-3; the D call may be TRBD1 or TRBD2 (5 bases each). CDR1 SGHDN and CDR2 FVKESK come from the germline V gene. V was cut by 4 bases and J by 4 bases, with 12 bases left in between. This CDR3 comprises 14 residues. The CDR3 nucleotides are TGTGCCAGCAGCCCAGACTTGGGGGCAGATACGCAGTATTTT. Translation gives CASSPDLGADTQYF.

The chain carries TRBV7-9 and TRBJ2-5, with no clear D. V dropped 1 base and J dropped 2 bases, with 8 bases sitting between them. CDR3 length: 14 residues. Germline loops: CDR1 SEHNR, CDR2 FQNEAQ (reference sequence). The CDR3 DNA is TGTGCCAGCAGCTTAGATACGCGTCAAGAGACCCAGTACTTC. It encodes CASSLDTRQETQYF.

This chain uses TRBV6-5 with TRBJ2-1; D may be TRBD2 (6 bases). Trimming took 8 bases from V and 7 from J, leaving 12 bases between them. This CDR3 is 12 amino acids long. The germline CDR1 and CDR2 sequences are MNHEY and SVGAGI. CDR3 sequence reads: CASAAGWNEQFF. The CDR3 DNA follows: TGTGCCAGCGCGGCGGGATGGAATGAGCAGTTCTTC.

The genes are TRBV6-6 and TRBJ1-5; the D gene is possibly TRBD1 (5 bases). V lost 6 bases and J 3 bases, leaving 15 bases between the germline ends. Germline CDR1 is MNHNY and CDR2 is SVGAGI (reference sequence). CDR3 size: 15 residues. CDR3 in DNA: TGTGCCAGCAGCCCCGGGGCGACATCCAATCAGCCCCAGCATTTT. Its translation: CASSPGATSNQPQHF.

The chain employs TRBV5-1 and TRBJ2-7, with 9 nucleotides matching TRBD2. The CDR3 extends over 16 amino acids. Germline CDR1 SGHRS, CDR2 YFSETQ. The ends lost 1 base at V and 0 bases at J; junction bases unmatched: 5. The CDR3, as DNA: TGCGCCAGCAGCTTGACTAGCGGGCCGAGCTCCTACGAGCAGTACTTC. It is translated as CASSLTSGPSSYEQYF.